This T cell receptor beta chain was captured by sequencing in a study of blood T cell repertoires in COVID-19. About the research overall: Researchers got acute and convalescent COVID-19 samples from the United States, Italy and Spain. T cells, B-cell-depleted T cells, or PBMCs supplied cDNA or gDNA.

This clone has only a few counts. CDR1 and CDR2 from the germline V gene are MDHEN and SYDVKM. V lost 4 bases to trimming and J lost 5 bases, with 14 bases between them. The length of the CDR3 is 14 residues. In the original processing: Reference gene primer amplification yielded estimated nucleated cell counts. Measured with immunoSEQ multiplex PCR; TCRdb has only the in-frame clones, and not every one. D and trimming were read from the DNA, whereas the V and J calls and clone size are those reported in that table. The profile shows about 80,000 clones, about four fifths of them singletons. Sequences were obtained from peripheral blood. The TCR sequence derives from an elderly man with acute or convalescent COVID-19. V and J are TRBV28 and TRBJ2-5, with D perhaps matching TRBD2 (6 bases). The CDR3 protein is CASSSPGDWETQYF. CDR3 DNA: TGTGCCAGCAGTTCTCCCGGGGACTGGGAGACCCAGTACTTC.